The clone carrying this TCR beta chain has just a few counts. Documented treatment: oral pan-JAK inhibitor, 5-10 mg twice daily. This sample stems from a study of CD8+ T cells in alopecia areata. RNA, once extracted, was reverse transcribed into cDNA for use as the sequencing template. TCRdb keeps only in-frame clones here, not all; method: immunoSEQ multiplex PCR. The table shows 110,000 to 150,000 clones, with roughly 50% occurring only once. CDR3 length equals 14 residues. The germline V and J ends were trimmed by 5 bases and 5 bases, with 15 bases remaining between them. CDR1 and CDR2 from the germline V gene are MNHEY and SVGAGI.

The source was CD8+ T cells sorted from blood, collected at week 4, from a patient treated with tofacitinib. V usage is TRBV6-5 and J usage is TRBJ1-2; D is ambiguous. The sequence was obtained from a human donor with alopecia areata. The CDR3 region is CASSPSTEKYGYTF. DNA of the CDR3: TGTGCCAGCAGTCCATCGACGGAGAAGTATGGCTACACCTTC.